These 27 T cell receptor beta chains originate from one sample sequenced in a study of T cell repertoires in cytomegalovirus infection. TCRdb used MiXCR to reprocess the reads, holding one entry per CDR3 protein. This sample has about 490,000 distinct CDR3 sequences, with about 11% found just once. Sequences were obtained from PBMCs. The receptors were gathered from a human donor in good health (CMV status not recorded). Some clones in this sample may be carry-over from other donors' samples.

This clonotype was counted at least ten times. The chain combines TRBV20-1 with TRBJ2-7; D uncertain. This CDR3 is built from 13 residues. Trimming removed 0 bases from V and 2 bases from J, with 8 bases in between. Germline values: CDR1 DFQATT, CDR2 SNEGSKA (reference sequence). This CDR3 reads CSARDTETYEQYF. CDR3 DNA sequence: TGCAGTGCTAGAGATACGGAGACCTACGAGCAGTACTTC.

At least ten counts were recorded for this clonotype. V usage is TRBV7-3 and J usage is TRBJ2-1; D is perhaps TRBD2 (5 bases). The germline CDR1 and CDR2 sequences are SGHTA and FQGTGA. This CDR3 region has 13 residues. V gave up 2 bases and J gave up 7 bases, with 9 bases separating them. The CDR3 bases are TGTGCCAGCAGCTTATTGGACTCGAATGAGCAGTTCTTC. Translated: CASSLLDSNEQFF.

This clonotype was seen many times. The rearrangement uses TRBV12-3 or TRBV12-4 and TRBJ2-1; possible D gene TRBD2, 6 bases. The CDR3 is 16 residues long. The germline V and J ends were trimmed by 5 bases and 0 bases, with 14 bases remaining between them. In DNA, the CDR3 is TGTGCCAGCAGTCCAATTAGCGGCCTCTCCTACAATGAGCAGTTCTTC. Residues: CASSPISGLSYNEQFF.

Many counts were recorded for this clonotype. The chain joins TRBV12-3 or TRBV12-4 to TRBJ2-1; 7 bases line up with TRBD1. V lost 5 bases, J lost 7 bases, and 5 bases stayed unmatched. The CDR3 loop spans 13 amino acids. CDR3 in amino acids: CASSRDSQNEQFF. CDR3 nucleotides: TGTGCCAGCAGTAGGGACAGCCAGAATGAGCAGTTCTTC.

This clonotype has at least ten counts. This chain uses TRBV12-3 or TRBV12-4 with TRBJ1-1; no clear D. The V end lost 6 bases, the J end lost 0 bases, and 11 bases lay between the germline ends. This CDR3 is 14 amino acids long. This CDR3 reads CASRRAAVNTEAFF. Here the CDR3 DNA reads TGTGCCAGCAGACGTGCGGCAGTGAACACTGAAGCTTTCTTT.

This clonotype was counted many times. The chain carries TRBV7-8 and TRBJ2-5, with TRBD1 as a possible D gene (6 bases). The CDR3 extends over 14 amino acids. Germline V gives CDR1 SGHVS, CDR2 FQNEAQ. V lost 5 bases and J 1 base, leaving 11 bases between the germline ends. CDR3 in amino acids: CASSPQGFQETQYF. The CDR3, as DNA: TGTGCCAGCAGCCCACAGGGATTCCAAGAGACCCAGTACTTC.

This clonotype was seen repeatedly, ten times or more. The chain couples TRBV28 to TRBJ2-1; TRBD1 aligns across 12 bases. Trimming cost V 5 bases and J 7 bases; bases outside gene matches: 6. The CDR3 sequence is 15 residues long. Germline CDR1 is MDHEN and CDR2 is SYDVKM. For the CDR3, the DNA is TGTGCCAGCAGTCCCGGGACAGGGGGCAGGAATGAGCAGTTCTTC. This translates into CASSPGTGGRNEQFF.

There are many counts of this clonotype. The chain is built from TRBV6-1 and TRBJ2-2; TRBD2 aligns across 9 bases. Germline V gene sequence: CDR1 MNHNS, CDR2 SASEGT. This CDR3 is 20 amino acids long. V was clipped by 2 bases and J by 2 bases; unmatched bases: 15. The CDR3 loop is CASSERTLLAGQVNTGELFF. The CDR3, as DNA: TGTGCCAGCAGTGAAAGGACCTTACTAGCGGGCCAAGTAAACACCGGGGAGCTGTTTTTT.

This clonotype was picked up a small number of times. The rearrangement uses TRBV11-2 and TRBJ2-1; D perhaps matches TRBD1 (6 bases). V gave up 5 bases and J gave up 0 bases, with 14 bases separating them. The CDR3 has 16 amino acids. Germline values: CDR1 SGHAT, CDR2 FQNNGV. The CDR3 DNA reads as TGTGCCAGCAGCCTCTGGGGGCGTAGCTCCTACAATGAGCAGTTCTTC. It codes for CASSLWGRSSYNEQFF.

The sample holds many counts of this clonotype. J is TRBJ1-1 and V is TRBV7-9, with unresolved D. Trimming stripped 4 bases from V and 3 bases from J, with 12 bases between. CDR1 is SEHNR and CDR2 is FQNEAQ in the germline V gene (reference sequence). The CDR3 totals 14 residues. The CDR3 sequence: CASSSPGWYTEAFF. The DNA of the CDR3 is TGTGCCAGCAGCTCCCCAGGATGGTACACTGAAGCTTTCTTT.

This clonotype has ten or more counts. The chain couples TRBV12-3 or TRBV12-4 to TRBJ2-3, with TRBD2 identical over 11 bases. This CDR3 has 18 amino acids. V was clipped by 2 bases and J by 0 bases; unmatched bases: 7. For the CDR3, the DNA is TGTGCCAGCAGTTTACTAATAAGACTAGCGGGGAGCACAGATACGCAGTATTTT. Its translation is CASSLLIRLAGSTDTQYF.

V usage is TRBV7-9 and J usage is TRBJ1-4; no firm D call. Per germline, CDR1 SEHNR and CDR2 FQNEAQ (reference sequence). V was trimmed by 10 bases and J by 8 bases, leaving 5 bases between them. The CDR3 runs to 9 residues. DNA for the CDR3: TGTGCCACGGGCGAAAAACTGTTTTTT. This sequence encodes CATGEKLFF.

The chain combines TRBV20-1 with TRBJ1-5; D gene unclear. The CDR3 runs 12 residues. Deletions cut 5 bases from V and 2 bases from J, with 7 bases between. Per germline, CDR1 DFQATT and CDR2 SNEGSKA (reference sequence). CDR3: CSAHEGNQPQHF. The DNA of the CDR3 is TGCAGTGCTCACGAGGGCAATCAGCCCCAGCATTTT.

This clonotype was seen repeatedly, ten times or more. The chain couples TRBV7-2 to TRBJ2-7; 9 nucleotides line up with TRBD2. Per the germline V gene, CDR1 is SGHTA and CDR2 is FQGNSA. V was pared by 3 bases and J by 0 bases, with 6 bases of the junction left unmatched. This CDR3 comprises 16 residues. This CDR3 is CASSFSSGIPSYEQYF. CDR3 bases: TGTGCCAGCAGCTTCTCTAGCGGGATACCCTCCTACGAGCAGTACTTC.

The chain uses TRBV20-1 and TRBJ1-5, with a weak D call TRBD1 (6 bases). This CDR3 contains 17 residues. Germline V gives CDR1 DFQATT, CDR2 SNEGSKA (reference sequence). The ends were cut back, 3 bases at V and 2 bases at J, with 20 bases in the middle. The CDR3 nucleotides read TGCAGTGCTAGGGGCGGGATACCGGGACAACGCAATCAGCCCCAGCATTTT. This sequence encodes CSARGGIPGQRNQPQHF.

This clonotype appeared many times. The chain is built from TRBV5-5 and TRBJ2-1; 11 bases agree with TRBD2. V lost 4 bases, J lost 0 bases, and 15 bases stayed unmatched. The length of the CDR3 is 20 residues. Germline CDR1 is SGHKS and CDR2 is YYEKEE (reference sequence). The CDR3 DNA sequence: TGTGCCAGCAGCGCCCGAAACCTAGCGGGGGGCTCGAGCTCCTACAATGAGCAGTTCTTC. Its translation is CASSARNLAGGSSSYNEQFF.

This chain joins TRBV2 and TRBJ2-3; 11 bases align to TRBD2. The CDR3 spans 15 residues. CDR1 and CDR2 (germline): SNHLY, FYNNEI. Trimming removed 6 bases from V and 4 bases from J; junction bases left unmatched: 6. CDR3 sequence reads: CASRDLSGGADTQYF. The CDR3 DNA reads TGTGCCAGCAGGGATCTTAGCGGGGGGGCAGATACGCAGTATTTT.

This clonotype was seen at least ten times. This rearrangement joins TRBV7-8 to TRBJ2-5; maybe TRBD2 (5 bases). V lost 2 bases, J lost 7 bases, and 14 bases lay in between. Germline values: CDR1 SGHVS, CDR2 FQNEAQ. The CDR3 totals 14 residues. The CDR3 sequence is CASSLKTGTATQYF. The CDR3 coding sequence is TGTGCCAGCAGCTTAAAGACGGGAACGGCGACCCAGTACTTC.

This clonotype was counted at least ten times. The J gene is TRBJ2-5, the V gene TRBV24-1; the D gene is possibly TRBD2 (5 bases). This CDR3 region has 13 residues. The germline V gene encodes CDR1 KGHDR and CDR2 SFDVKD. V dropped 3 bases and J dropped 5 bases, with 9 bases sitting between them. The CDR3 DNA reads as TGTGCCACCAGTGATGGAGGTGGGGAGACCCAGTACTTC. It encodes CATSDGGGETQYF.

This clonotype was observed a handful of times. The rearrangement uses TRBV7-9 and TRBJ2-1, with TRBD1 as a possible D gene (6 bases). The CDR3 length is 13 residues. V shed 0 bases and J shed 8 bases, with 8 bases lying between them. Germline loops: CDR1 SEHNR, CDR2 FQNEAQ (reference sequence). Here the CDR3 reads CASSLAQGYEQFF. The CDR3 nucleotides read TGTGCCAGCAGCTTAGCACAGGGATATGAGCAGTTCTTC.

This clonotype has ten or more counts. The chain joins TRBV7-2 to TRBJ1-5, with unresolved D. Germline lookup yields CDR1 SGHTA and CDR2 FQGNSA. The CDR3 totals 13 residues. The V and J ends lost 5 bases and 7 bases respectively, with 12 bases between them. CDR3 sequence: CASSPGAMQPQHF. DNA for the CDR3: TGTGCCAGCAGCCCGGGCGCAATGCAGCCCCAGCATTTT. The full variable domain, in which reference TRBV7-2 and TRBJ1-5 provide the parts outside the CDR3, is GAGVSQSPSNKVTEKGKDVELRCDPISGHTALYWYRQSLGQGLEFLIYFQGNSAPDKSGLPSDRFSAERTGGSVSTLTIQRTQQEDSAVYLCASSPGAMQPQHFGDGTRLSIL.

This clonotype came up many times. This chain links TRBV6-2 or TRBV6-3 with TRBJ2-7; 11 bases are shared with TRBD2. The CDR3 loop spans 15 amino acids. Trimming at V came to 6 bases and at J to 3 bases, leaving 7 bases not matched to a gene. CDR1 and CDR2 from the germline V gene are MNHEY and SVGEGT. The CDR3 DNA reads as TGTGCCAGCAGCACCCTAGCGGGAGGTAACTACGAGCAGTACTTC. Its translation: CASSTLAGGNYEQYF.

This clonotype was observed at least ten times. This chain joins TRBV12-3 or TRBV12-4 and TRBJ2-7, with D possibly TRBD2 on 5 matching bases. CDR3 length: 16 residues. Trimming removed 6 bases from V and 1 base from J, with 19 bases in between. The CDR3 loop is CASSRISLRGSYEQYF. CDR3 DNA: TGTGCCAGCAGCCGAATCTCCCTTAGAGGGTCCTACGAGCAGTACTTC.

This clonotype was counted at least ten times. V usage is TRBV10-3 and J usage is TRBJ1-6; 8 bases agree with TRBD1. With V trimmed by 6 bases and J by 9 bases, 7 bases remained unmatched. The germline V gene encodes CDR1 ENHRY and CDR2 SYGVKD. This CDR3 comprises 14 residues. In nucleotides, the CDR3 is TGTGCCATCAGAGGCGGGGACAGGTTTTCACCCCTCCACTTT. It encodes CAIRGGDRFSPLHF.

This clonotype was detected many times. The rearrangement links TRBV11-2 to TRBJ2-3; D might be TRBD2 (5 bases). Trimming removed 2 bases from V and 6 bases from J, with 12 bases in between. Germline CDR1 and CDR2: SGHAT and FQNNGV. The CDR3 consists of 14 residues. CDR3 sequence (DNA): TGTGCCAGCAGCTTACTGGACGGCGGGGATACGCAGTATTTT. The encoded protein is CASSLLDGGDTQYF.

This clonotype was observed many times. The V gene is TRBV29-1, the J gene TRBJ1-1; TRBD1 matches at 10 bases. CDR1 and CDR2 (germline): SQVTM, ANQGSEA. V dropped 2 bases and J dropped 6; count of bases not matched to a gene: 15. This CDR3 spans 17 amino acids. CDR3 sequence (DNA): TGCAGCGTTGAACTTGTATTCCGGGACAGGGGAACCCCTGAAGCTTTCTTT. It codes for CSVELVFRDRGTPEAFF.

This clonotype came up many times. The CDR3 nucleotides read TGCGCCAGCAGCCAAGATCTTGCTAGCGGGAGCTACAATGAGCAGTTCTTC. Translation gives CASSQDLASGSYNEQFF. The chain is built from TRBV4-1 and TRBJ2-1, with 10 bases identical to TRBD2. Losses at the gene ends were 0 bases for V and 3 bases for J; bases not matched to a gene: 5. This CDR3 has 17 amino acids. Germline CDR1 MGHRA, CDR2 YSYEKL.